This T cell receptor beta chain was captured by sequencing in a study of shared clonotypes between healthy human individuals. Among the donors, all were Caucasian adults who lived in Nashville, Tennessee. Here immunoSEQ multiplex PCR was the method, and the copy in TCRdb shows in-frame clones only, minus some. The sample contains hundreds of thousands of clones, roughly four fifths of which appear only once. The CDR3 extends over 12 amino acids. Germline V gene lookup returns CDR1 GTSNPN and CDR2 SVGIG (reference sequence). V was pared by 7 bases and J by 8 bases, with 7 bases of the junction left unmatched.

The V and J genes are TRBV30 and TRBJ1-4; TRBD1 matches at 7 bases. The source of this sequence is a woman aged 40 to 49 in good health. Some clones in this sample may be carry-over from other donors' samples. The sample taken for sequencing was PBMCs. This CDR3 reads CASYRGGEKLFF. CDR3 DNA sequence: TGTGCCTCCTACAGAGGGGGCGAAAAACTGTTTTTT.